A single sample gave rise to the 24 T cell receptor beta chains below, sequenced in a study of siplizumab effects on memory and regulatory T cells. Repertoires were generated with immunoSEQ multiplex PCR, while TCRdb's copy carries only in-frame clones and drops some. The top ten clones hold 0.85% to 1.2% of a sample with about 97,000 clones, about 90% of them seen once. The sequenced sample was CD4+ T cells sorted from blood. Source of these receptors: a human donor in good health.

The V gene is TRBV4-1, the J gene TRBJ2-7; D may match TRBD1 or TRBD2 (6 bases each). In germline, CDR1 is MGHRA, CDR2 YSYEKL. CDR3 length: 18 residues. V was pared by 1 base and J by 5 bases, with 24 bases between. CDR3 DNA sequence: TGCGCCAGCAGCCAAGCCTCTGGGGGGCTGGCGTCGATTAACGAGCAGTACTTC. Translated: CASSQASGGLASINEQYF.

V and J are TRBV7-2 and TRBJ2-7; the match to TRBD2 covers 11 bases. The V gene's germline CDR1 is SGHTA and CDR2 FQGNSA. The CDR3 loop spans 17 amino acids. Trimming removed 5 bases from V and 2 bases from J; junction bases left unmatched: 11. The CDR3 sequence is CASSPRSGLAGAYEQYF. The CDR3 DNA sequence: TGTGCCAGCAGCCCCCGAAGTGGACTAGCGGGCGCCTACGAGCAGTACTTC.

The CDR3 DNA sequence: TGTGCCAGCAGTTTTAGGGACAACTACGAGCAGTACTTC. Translated: CASSFRDNYEQYF. The rearrangement uses TRBV28 and TRBJ2-7; tentatively, D is TRBD1 (6 bases). CDR1 MDHEN and CDR2 SYDVKM come from the germline V gene. The V end lost 3 bases, the J end lost 3 bases, and 9 bases lay between the germline ends. The CDR3 contains 13 residues.

The gene calls are TRBV10-3 and TRBJ2-2; 7 positions match TRBD2. Germline V gene data show CDR1 as ENHRY and CDR2 as SYGVKD. With 6 bases clipped from V and 1 base from J, the junction kept 5 bases outside the gene matches. This CDR3 spans 15 amino acids. DNA for the CDR3: TGTGCCATCAGGGGGCTAGCGGTGAACACCGGGGAGCTGTTTTTT. Translated, it gives CAIRGLAVNTGELFF.

The V and J genes are TRBV5-1 and TRBJ2-1; tentatively, D is TRBD1 (5 bases). Trimming took 6 bases from V and 6 from J, leaving 31 bases between them. CDR1 SGHRS and CDR2 YFSETQ come from the germline V gene. This CDR3 contains 19 residues. The CDR3 loop reads CASNSRSSWLSDNRNEQFF. The CDR3 nucleotides are TGCGCCAGCAACTCTCGCTCGTCTTGGCTTTCGGACAACCGCAATGAGCAGTTCTTC. Variable domain in full (rest from reference TRBV5-1 and TRBJ2-1): KAGVTQTPRYLIKTRGQQVTLSCSPISGHRSVSWYQQTPGQGLQFLFEYFSETQRNKGNFPGRFSGRQFSNSRSEMNVSTLELGDSALYLCASNSRSSWLSDNRNEQFFGPGTRLTVL.

This clone was recorded only once. The chain links TRBV11-2 to TRBJ2-1; 12 bases are shared with TRBD2. Per germline, CDR1 SGHAT and CDR2 FQNNGV. With 4 bases clipped from V and 4 bases from J, the junction kept 5 bases outside the gene matches. CDR3 length equals 16 residues. The CDR3 DNA is TGTGCCAGCAGCTCACTAGCGGGAGGACCATACAATGAGCAGTTCTTC. Protein sequence: CASSSLAGGPYNEQFF.

The chain has TRBV5-5 and TRBJ1-1; 8 nucleotides align to TRBD1. The CDR3 is 15 amino acids. The germline CDR1 and CDR2 sequences are SGHKS and YYEKEE (reference sequence). Unmatched junction bases numbered 6, after V lost 0 bases and J lost 5 bases. CDR3 loop: CASSLAGTGGTEAFF. The CDR3 DNA sequence: TGTGCCAGCAGCTTGGCCGGGACAGGCGGAACTGAAGCTTTCTTT.

The chain has TRBV19 and TRBJ1-2; no clear D gene. The CDR3 loop spans 15 amino acids. V was trimmed by 5 bases and J by 9 bases, leaving 22 bases between them. Per the germline V gene, CDR1 is LNHDA and CDR2 is SQIVND (reference sequence). The CDR3 coding sequence is TGTGCCAGTAGTCCCCAGGCTACCCCCACCGTACGCTACACCTTC. Translation: CASSPQATPTVRYTF.

V gene TRBV28 combines with J gene TRBJ2-7; the D is unclear. Trimming took 3 bases from V and 3 from J, leaving 9 bases between them. CDR1 and CDR2 from the germline V gene are MDHEN and SYDVKM. The CDR3 runs 13 residues. CDR3 in amino acids: CASSLSANYEQYF. CDR3 nucleotide sequence: TGTGCCAGCAGTTTGTCGGCGAACTACGAGCAGTACTTC.

This clone was detected only once. The DNA of the CDR3 is TGCGCCAGCAGCCACCGGTCACGGTCCGAAGCCAAGGGGGAGCAGTACTTC. Its protein product is CASSHRSRSEAKGEQYF. This chain connects TRBV4-1 to TRBJ2-7, with a tentative D call TRBD1 (5 bases). Germline CDR1 MGHRA, CDR2 YSYEKL. The germline V and J ends were trimmed by 3 bases and 7 bases, with 25 bases remaining between them. The CDR3 has 17 amino acids.

This chain links TRBV5-5 with TRBJ1-2; D unresolved. V lost 2 bases, J lost 0 bases, and 8 bases lay in between. Germline CDR1 SGHKS, CDR2 YYEKEE (reference sequence). CDR3 length: 14 residues. The CDR3 reads CASSFGAANYGYTF. CDR3 nucleotides: TGTGCCAGCAGCTTCGGTGCAGCTAACTATGGCTACACCTTC.

The chain joins TRBV23-1 to TRBJ2-5, with TRBD1 matching 8 bases. TRBV23-1 is an ORF for which the function is uncertain. The CDR3 contains 18 residues. J was trimmed by 0 bases and V by 2 bases; bases with no gene match: 11. The CDR3 sequence is CASSQPTPDRAHQETQYF. The CDR3 nucleotides read TGCGCCAGCAGTCAACCAACCCCGGACAGGGCCCACCAAGAGACCCAGTACTTC.

The chain employs TRBV7-9 and TRBJ2-1, with 10 bases fitting TRBD2. The trim removed 5 bases at V and 8 bases at J, leaving 9 bases unmatched. Germline-derived CDR1 and CDR2 are SEHNR and FQNEAQ (reference sequence). The CDR3 sequence is 15 residues long. Here the CDR3 DNA reads TGTGCCAGCAGCCCAAGGCTAGCGGGAGACCATGAGCAGTTCTTC. Its protein is CASSPRLAGDHEQFF.

The chain uses TRBV15 and TRBJ1-5; tentative D call: TRBD1 (6 bases). The CDR3 is 16 residues long. In germline, CDR1 is LNHNV, CDR2 YYDKDF (reference sequence). V lost 2 bases and J 2 bases, leaving 13 bases between the germline ends. The CDR3 DNA reads as TGTGCCACCAGCAGATCTGGCAGGGGCGGCAATCAGCCCCAGCATTTT. Protein product: CATSRSGRGGNQPQHF.

J is TRBJ2-7 and V is TRBV6-5; 7 bases are shared with TRBD1. CDR1 is MNHEY, CDR2 SVGAGI, per germline. The CDR3 is made up of 15 amino acids. V gave up 6 bases and J gave up 1 base; unmatched junction bases: 9. The CDR3 is CASSQTGKSSYEQYF. The CDR3 nucleotides are TGTGCCAGCAGCCAGACAGGGAAGTCATCCTACGAGCAGTACTTC.

The chain employs TRBV4-1 and TRBJ2-7; TRBD2 matches 10 bases. Germline V lookup: CDR1 MGHRA, CDR2 YSYEKL. Germline trimming cut 1 base from V and 6 bases from J; bases unmatched to any gene: 6. The CDR3 consists of 15 residues. The CDR3 loop reads CASSQAGLAKGEQYF. In DNA form, the CDR3 reads TGCGCCAGCAGCCAAGCGGGACTAGCGAAAGGCGAGCAGTACTTC.

V is TRBV6-5 and J is TRBJ1-2; D possibly corresponds to TRBD1 (5 bases). The CDR3 length is 14 residues. The V gene's germline CDR1 is MNHEY and CDR2 SVGAGI. Trimming shortened V by 6 bases and J by 5 bases, and 16 bases separated the two germline ends. The CDR3 loop reads CASRPRGRIYGYTF. CDR3 nucleotides: TGTGCCAGCAGACCAAGGGGACGGATATATGGCTACACCTTC.

The chain recombines TRBV18 with TRBJ1-2; D perhaps matches TRBD1 (5 bases). The CDR3 spans 17 residues. Germline values: CDR1 KGHSH, CDR2 LQKENI. Deletions cut 2 bases from V and 3 bases from J, with 19 bases between. For the CDR3, the DNA is TGTGCCAGCTCACCATCTCTAGGGGTCAGCGCTGACTATGGCTACACCTTC. It specifies CASSPSLGVSADYGYTF. Full variable domain (rest looked up from reference TRBV18 and TRBJ1-2): NAGVMQNPRHLVRRRGQEARLRCSPMKGHSHVYWYRQLPEEGLKFMVYLQKENIIDESGMPKERFSAEFPKEGPSILRIQQVVRGDSAAYFCASSPSLGVSADYGYTFGSGTRLTVV.

The gene calls are TRBV5-6 and TRBJ2-1; 15 nucleotides agree with TRBD2. The CDR3 covers 18 residues. In germline, CDR1 is SGHDT, CDR2 YYEEEE. V gave up 0 bases and J gave up 1 base; unmatched junction bases: 2. The chain's CDR3 is CASSLGTSGRGSYNEQFF. In DNA form, the CDR3 reads TGTGCCAGCAGCTTGGGGACTAGCGGGAGGGGGTCCTACAATGAGCAGTTCTTC.

This clone was observed a few times. The chain recombines TRBV28 with TRBJ1-2; no clear D. The germline gives CDR1 MDHEN, CDR2 SYDVKM. There are 12 residues in the CDR3. Trimming removed 6 bases from V and 8 bases from J, with 13 bases in between. CDR3 sequence (DNA): TGTGCCAGCAGATTCAACCAGGCGGGCTACACCTTC. Translated: CASRFNQAGYTF.

J is TRBJ1-6 and V is TRBV7-6; D remains ambiguous. Trimming left V 3 bases short and J 0 bases short, with 6 bases between. The CDR3 covers 15 residues. Per the germline V gene, CDR1 is SGHVS and CDR2 is FNYEAQ. CDR3 nucleotides: TGTGCCAGCAGCTTGGATGGCTCCTATAATTCACCCCTCCACTTT. It encodes CASSLDGSYNSPLHF.

The count of this clone is one. V usage is TRBV2 and J usage is TRBJ2-4; possible D gene TRBD1, 7 bases. The CDR3 totals 15 residues. Germline loops: CDR1 SNHLY, CDR2 FYNNEI. Trimming took 8 bases from V and 9 from J, leaving 23 bases between them. CDR3 loop: CASSTYRGGISIQYF. CDR3 in DNA: TGTGCCAGCTCTACCTACAGGGGAGGAATTTCCATTCAGTACTTC.

The chain recombines TRBV28 with TRBJ1-4, with a tentative D call TRBD1 (6 bases). V was pared by 5 bases and J by 8 bases, with 15 bases between. The CDR3 runs to 14 residues. CDR1 MDHEN and CDR2 SYDVKM come from the germline V gene. In DNA, the CDR3 is TGTGCCAGCAGTCTTCCCCCGGGACAAGAAAAACTGTTTTTT. Translated: CASSLPPGQEKLFF.

CDR3 in amino acids: CAWSGDAANTIYF. For the CDR3, the DNA is TGTGCCTGGAGTGGGGACGCGGCGAACACCATATATTTT. This rearrangement joins TRBV30 to TRBJ1-3, with D possibly matching TRBD1 (5 bases). The V end was cut by 1 base, the J end by 7 bases, with 11 bases between. The CDR3 extends over 13 amino acids. In germline, CDR1 is GTSNPN, CDR2 SVGIG (reference sequence).